A single sample is the source of the 17 T cell receptor beta chains below, sequenced in a study of post-analysis software for immune sequencing data. Study-level findings and limits: TRBV5-6, TRBV5-1 and TRBV20-1 belonged to a set of roughly 5 TRBV segments that were more frequent in patients than controls.

cDNA libraries of TCR beta carried unique molecular identifiers. MiXCR was run by TCRdb on the PCR reads, yielding one entry per CDR3 protein. The table lists roughly 180,000 distinct CDR3 sequences, around 30% of them singletons. Antigen specificity for these receptors is unknown. Sample: blood. The receptors were sampled from a girl aged 5 to 17 with multiple sclerosis.

This clonotype was found a few times. The chain recombines TRBV6-5 with TRBJ1-2; no firm D call. CDR3 size: 14 residues. Looked up from germline, CDR1 is MNHEY and CDR2 is SVGAGI. V shed 6 bases and J shed 8 bases, with 19 bases lying between them. This CDR3 reads CASSSPGLGWGYTF. The CDR3 DNA reads TGTGCCAGCAGCTCACCCGGCCTCGGTTGGGGCTACACCTTC.

This clonotype showed up many times. V and J are TRBV15 and TRBJ1-2; no clear D. The length of the CDR3 is 12 residues. CDR1 and CDR2 (germline): LNHNV, YYDKDF (reference sequence). V was clipped by 0 bases and J by 5 bases, with 4 bases between them. Written as DNA, the CDR3 is TGTGCCACCAGCAGAGAGGGGTATGGCTACACCTTC. Its protein is CATSREGYGYTF.

About this clonotype: A much more abundant neighbour one base away suggests this may be a read error. The chain couples TRBV29-1 to TRBJ2-7; D might be TRBD2 (6 bases). The CDR3 totals 15 residues. Per the germline V gene, CDR1 is SQVTM and CDR2 is ANQGSEA. The DNA for the CDR3 is TGCAGCGTTGCCGGAGGAGGGACTCCCTCCTACGGGCAGTACTTC. Protein product: CSVAGGGTPSYGQYF.

This clonotype has more than one count but fewer than ten. This chain links TRBV10-1 with TRBJ2-2, with D possibly matching TRBD2 (6 bases). Per germline, CDR1 WNHNN and CDR2 SYGVQD (reference sequence). The V end was cut by 8 bases, the J end by 5 bases, with 12 bases between. This CDR3 has 13 residues. For the CDR3, the DNA is TGCGCCAGCCGACTAGGGAGGACCGGGGAGCTGTTTTTT. It specifies CASRLGRTGELFF.

This clonotype came up once. A much larger clone sits a single nucleotide away, making a read error possible. This chain links TRBV29-1 with TRBJ2-4; no definite D call. The better agreement between TRBJ2-7 and the DNA end casts doubt on the J call. There are 12 residues in the CDR3. Germline V CDR1 and CDR2: SQVTM, ANQGSEA. DNA of the CDR3: TGCAGCATTGATGTGACCGGTTACGAGCAGTACTTC. Amino acids: CSIDVTGYEQYF.

The CDR3 coding sequence is TGTGCCAGCAGTTTCCGGGAAGGAAGCACAGATACGCAGTATTTT. Protein product: CASSFREGSTDTQYF. This chain connects TRBV12-3 or TRBV12-4 to TRBJ2-3, with D possibly TRBD2 on 5 matching bases. Between the trimmed V and J ends, which lost 3 bases and 0 bases, there was a span of 10 bases. There are 15 residues in the CDR3.

Note on this clonotype: A much larger clone is a single base away; this may be a read error. V is TRBV11-2 and J is TRBJ2-4; 7 bases agree with TRBD2. In germline, CDR1 is SGHAT, CDR2 FQNNGV. Trimming cost V 11 bases and J 8 bases; bases outside gene matches: 12. The CDR3 runs 13 residues. The CDR3 region has the DNA TGTGCCGGCAACCCCGGGGGGTCGGACATTCAGTACTTC. The encoded protein is CAGNPGGSDIQYF.

The rearrangement links TRBV21-1 to TRBJ2-4; the table names TRBD1, a call not compared with the DNA. TRBV21-1 is labeled a pseudogene. The CDR3 is made up of 20 amino acids. The DNA of the CDR3 is TGTGCCAGCAGCAAGCAACCACAGGGAAGAGTCCGCCCAGCCAAAAACATTCAGTACTTC. It translates to CASSKQPQGRVRPAKNIQYF.

The sample holds a few counts of this clonotype. The V and J genes are TRBV28 and TRBJ2-4; 7 bases are a match to TRBD2. The CDR3 has 12 amino acids. V shed 8 bases and J 4 bases; nucleotides not matched to a gene: 2. Looked up from germline, CDR1 is MDHEN and CDR2 is SYDVKM. Here the CDR3 reads CASGRGKNIQYF. CDR3 coding DNA: TGTGCCAGCGGGAGGGGTAAAAACATTCAGTACTTC.

This clonotype was seen ten or more times. The rearrangement joins TRBV6-1 to TRBJ1-4; D is undetermined. The V gene lost 10 bases and the J gene lost 8 bases, with 8 bases spanning the gap. Looked up from germline, CDR1 is MNHNS and CDR2 is SASEGT. This CDR3 is 10 amino acids long. CDR3 nucleotides: TGTGCCACCACCGCCGAAAAACTGTTTTTT. This gives the protein CATTAEKLFF.

The V call is TRBV5-1, the J call TRBJ1-5; D might be TRBD1 (6 bases). Germline V gene data show CDR1 as SGHRS and CDR2 as YFSETQ. This CDR3 spans 15 amino acids. Trimming took off 0 bases at V and 7 bases at J, with 14 bases between the two ends. The CDR3 spells CASSLEGGEGQPQHF. In nucleotides, the CDR3 is TGCGCCAGCAGCTTGGAAGGGGGTGAGGGGCAGCCCCAGCATTTT.

This clonotype has just a few counts. The J gene is TRBJ2-3, the V gene TRBV20-1, with 12 bases aligning to TRBD1. Looked up from germline, CDR1 is DFQATT and CDR2 is SNEGSKA (reference sequence). The CDR3 spans 19 residues. V gave up 4 bases and J gave up 5 bases; unmatched junction bases: 19. The CDR3 DNA reads TGCAGTGCTAATGAAGGTTTATGGGGGACAGGGGGCGAAGAAGATACGCAGTATTTT. Its translation: CSANEGLWGTGGEEDTQYF.

As regards this clonotype: At one end the junction does not follow the germline gene, possibly because of a read error. The rearrangement joins TRBV15 to TRBJ1-4, with a weak D call TRBD1 (5 bases). The CDR3 covers 14 residues. Germline loops: CDR1 LNHNV, CDR2 YYDKDF (reference sequence). CDR3 residues: CTTSQDMSNEKLFF. The CDR3 DNA follows: TGTACCACCAGCCAGGACATGTCCAATGAAAAACTGTTTTTT.

This clonotype was counted ten times or more. The V gene is TRBV3-1, the J gene TRBJ2-5; the D is unclear. This CDR3 is built from 11 residues. V gave up 3 bases and J gave up 5 bases, with 4 bases separating them. Germline loops: CDR1 LGHDT, CDR2 YNNKEL (reference sequence). In DNA, the CDR3 is TGTGCCAGCAGCCAGCGGGAGACCCAGTACTTC. Translating it yields CASSQRETQYF.

This chain uses TRBV28 with TRBJ1-6; TRBD1 agrees at 9 bases. CDR3 length: 18 amino acids. V shed 6 bases, J shed 8 bases, and the junction held 17 bases outside the gene matches. Germline values: CDR1 MDHEN, CDR2 SYDVKM. CDR3 in amino acids: CASSWDREFQIRHSPLHF. DNA for the CDR3: TGTGCCAGCAGCTGGGACAGGGAATTCCAGATCCGACATTCACCCCTCCACTTT.

This clonotype was detected ten times or more. This sequence joins TRBV6-5 and TRBJ2-1; 10 bases are shared with TRBD2. CDR3 size: 15 residues. The V gene end was trimmed by 8 bases and the J gene end by 7 bases; junction bases not matched to a gene: 11. Germline-derived CDR1 and CDR2 are MNHEY and SVGAGI. The CDR3, as DNA: TGTGCCAGCCGCCCCGGGACTAGCGTATATAATGAGCAGTTCTTC. It is translated as CASRPGTSVYNEQFF.

The table lists this clonotype with many counts. The V gene is TRBV11-2, the J gene TRBJ2-5; TRBD1 aligns across 7 bases. CDR3 length: 15 residues. Losses at the gene ends were 5 bases for V and 4 bases for J; bases not matched to a gene: 10. Germline CDR1 reads SGHAT; CDR2 reads FQNNGV. For the CDR3, the DNA is TGTGCCAGCAGCCCCAGTCTTACAGGGGTAGAGACCCAGTACTTC. It specifies CASSPSLTGVETQYF.